This TCR beta chain was sequenced for a study of response to subunit inactivated influenza vaccine. General study results and limits: With each seasonal influenza vaccination, the authors suggested, few new T cells are recruited.

A word on this clonotype: Its antigen is unidentified.

Germline V lookup: CDR1 KGHDR, CDR2 SFDVKD. The CDR3 contains 14 residues. V was pared by 2 bases and J by 2 bases, with 1 base of the junction left unmatched. A single record per CDR3 protein comes from TCRdb applying MiXCR to the RT-PCR reads. This sample has roughly 700,000 distinct CDR3 sequences, with approximately 14% found just once. The rearrangement links TRBV24-1 to TRBJ2-5, with 7 bases matching TRBD2. Specimen: PBMCs from blood, collected approximately 12 days after vaccination. The TCR originated in a man aged 45-60 years who received an inactivated influenza vaccine. CDR3 region: CATSDSSGQETQYF. CDR3 nucleotide sequence: TGTGCCACCAGTGATTCTAGCGGACAAGAGACCCAGTACTTC.